These T cell receptor beta chains were read from a single sample in a study of shared clonotypes between healthy human individuals. Sequencing used immunoSEQ multiplex PCR; TCRdb keeps in-frame clones, though not all of them. The profile shows 2 million to 2.5 million clones, about nine tenths of them singletons. Source material: naive CD4+ T cells from PBMCs. These receptors were collected from a man aged 18 to 30 in good health. Some clones in this sample may be carry-over from other donors' samples. Each CDR3 is given with its conserved first and last residue. A D gene is named only where the DNA matches it firmly. The size entry is marked missing in some rows and otherwise reads once, few, many or a size class.

>TRBJ2-4|.|TRBV19|.
TGTGCCAGTAGTCGTCGGGCAGTAATCGACATTCAGTACTTC
CASSRRAVIDIQYF
>TRBJ1-2|.|TRBV7-9|.
TGTGCCAGCAGCTTAGATACCCGACCCGATGGCTACACCTTC
CASSLDTRPDGYTF
>TRBJ2-5|.|TRBV10-3|TRBD1
TGTGCCATCAGCCGGACAGGGTGGAGACAAGAGACCCAGTACTTC
CAISRTGWRQETQYF
>TRBJ2-1|.|TRBV28|.
TGTGCCAGCAGTTTCCCCGGGGGCCGCAATGAGCAGTTCTTC
CASSFPGGRNEQFF
>TRBJ2-2|.|TRBV9|.
TGTGCCAGCTCTCTCATGGGCAGCCCGAACACCGGGGAGCTGTTTTTT
CASSLMGSPNTGELFF
>TRBJ2-1|.|TRBV27|TRBD1
TGTGCCAGCAGTTTAACGGGACAGGGGTTTGTGGATGAGCAGTTCTTC
CASSLTGQGFVDEQFF
>TRBJ2-7|.|TRBV4-1|TRBD1
TGCGCCAGCAGCCCCACAGGGGCCTACGAGCAGTACTTC
CASSPTGAYEQYF
>TRBJ2-3|.|TRBV7-6|TRBD2
TGTGCCAGCAGCCCCGGGAGGTCGTCCTCGGATACGCAGTATTTT
CASSPGRSSSDTQYF
>TRBJ1-3|.|TRBV2|TRBD1
TGTGCCAGCAGTTCCCAGGGGGCGGACACCATATATTTT
CASSSQGADTIYF
>TRBJ1-5|.|TRBV7-2|.
TGTGCCAGCAGCTTATTAGGCAGTAATCAGCCCCAGCATTTT
CASSLLGSNQPQHF
>TRBJ2-2|.|TRBV5-1|TRBD1
TGCGCCAGCAGCTTGGACAGGGGGCGCGAGACCGGGGAGCTGTTTTTT
CASSLDRGRETGELFF
>TRBJ2-1|.|TRBV7-2|TRBD2
TGTGCCAGCAGCCCCCCGGGACTAGCGGTTTACAATGAGCAGTTCTTC
CASSPPGLAVYNEQFF
>TRBJ2-7|.|TRBV28|.
TGTGCCAGCAGTTTATTCGTGACAGGATTCTTAGAGCAGTACTTC
CASSLFVTGFLEQYF
>TRBJ2-1|.|TRBV7-3|TRBD2
TGTGCCAGCAGCCTATTGGGACTAGCCGACGGTGAGCAGTTCTTC
CASSLLGLADGEQFF
>TRBJ1-5|.|TRBV28|TRBD1
TGTGCCAGCAGTCTCCCCGGGACAGGGGCCAATCAGCCCCAGCATTTT
CASSLPGTGANQPQHF
>TRBJ2-7|.|TRBV6-6|.
TGTGCCAGCAGTTACGAAGGGGGGGGAACCTACGAGCAGTACTTC
CASSYEGGGTYEQYF
>TRBJ2-5|.|TRBV5-7|.
TGTGCCAGCAGCCGACCGTACGGCCGAGAGACCCAGTACTTC
CASSRPYGRETQYF
>TRBJ1-6|.|TRBV27|TRBD1
TGTGCCAGCAGCACCCAGGGGGCTTGGAATTCACCCCTCCACTTT
CASSTQGAWNSPLHF
>TRBJ2-1|.|TRBV7-2|.
TGTGCCAGCAGCCCCTTCCTCGGCGATGAGCAGTTCTTC
CASSPFLGDEQFF
>TRBJ2-7|.|TRBV11-2|.
TGTGCCAGCAGCTTAGGGATGTTACCCGGGACACCGCCCGAGCAGTACTTC
CASSLGMLPGTPPEQYF
>TRBJ1-1|.|TRBV7-9|.
TGTGCCAGCAGCCGGAATGGGGGAAACACTGAAGCTTTCTTT
CASSRNGGNTEAFF
>TRBJ1-5|.|TRBV6-1|.
TGTGCCAGCTCTTGGGGGAATCAGCCCCAGCATTTT
CASSWGNQPQHF
>TRBJ1-1|.|TRBV11-2|.
TGTGCCAGCAGCCCCGTGCTGAGGACCATGAACACTGAAGCTTTCTTT
CASSPVLRTMNTEAFF
>TRBJ2-7|.|TRBV18|.
TGTGCCAGCTCACCACCGTCTTCGGTCGAGCAGTACTTC
CASSPPSSVEQYF
>TRBJ2-3|.|TRBV14|.
TGTGCCAGCAGCCAAGCCCGGGGTCCAGATACGCAGTATTTT
CASSQARGPDTQYF
>TRBJ2-1|.|TRBV10-3|TRBD1
TGTGCCATCAGACAGGGGGGATACAATGAGCAGTTCTTC
CAIRQGGYNEQFF
>TRBJ2-1|.|TRBV5-1|TRBD2
TGCGCCAGCAGCTTGGTAGCGGGGGACCCTTCCTACAATGAGCAGTTCTTC
CASSLVAGDPSYNEQFF
>TRBJ2-1|.|TRBV9|.
TGTGCCAGCAGCGTAGAGGGAAGGGCGAGCTCCTACAATGAGCAGTTCTTC
CASSVEGRASSYNEQFF
>TRBJ1-5|.|TRBV27|.
TGTGCCAGCAGTTTATCGATTACCAGGGCCTTCAATCAGCCCCAGCATTTT
CASSLSITRAFNQPQHF
>TRBJ1-2|few|TRBV18|TRBD1
TGTGCCAGCTCACCACCGACAGGGCTTGGCTACACCTTC
CASSPPTGLGYTF
>TRBJ1-1|.|TRBV7-9|.
TGTGCCAGCAGCTTATATGTTGGTCTTGAAGCTTTCTTT
CASSLYVGLEAFF
>TRBJ1-5|.|TRBV10-3|.
TGTGCCATCAGTGAGTCGACACTGGGACAGCCCCAGCATTTT
CAISESTLGQPQHF
>TRBJ1-1|.|TRBV7-2|TRBD1
TGTGCCAGCAGCTTACAGGGGGCGGTCACTGAAGCTTTCTTT
CASSLQGAVTEAFF
>TRBJ2-5|.|TRBV13|TRBD1
TGTGCCAGCAGCTTAGGGGGGACAGGGGCCGGGGAGACCCAGTACTTC
CASSLGGTGAGETQYF
>TRBJ2-3|.|TRBV7-9|.
TGTGCCAGCAGCCGTGACGCACCAGATACGCAGTATTTT
CASSRDAPDTQYF
>TRBJ1-2|.|TRBV5-1|.
TGCGCCAGCAGCTCCAGGGCGGGGGGGAGTGACTATGGCTACACCTTC
CASSSRAGGSDYGYTF
>TRBJ2-7|once|TRBV28|TRBD1
TGTGCCAGCCGCCGGACAGGGCCCTACGAGCAGTACTTC
CASRRTGPYEQYF
>TRBJ1-4|.|TRBV4-3|TRBD1
TGCGCCAGCAGCCAAAAACTCGGGACAGGGGGCGCAACTAATGAAAAACTGTTTTTT
CASSQKLGTGGATNEKLFF
>TRBJ2-5|.|TRBV9|.
TGTGCCAGCAGCGCAAAACAGGGGGGGTACCAAGAGACCCAGTACTTC
CASSAKQGGYQETQYF
>TRBJ2-5|.|TRBV5-4|.
TGTGCCAGCAGCTTGGTAATCGGGGAGAGGGCCCAGTACTTC
CASSLVIGERAQYF